These 3 T cell receptor beta chains came from one sample sequenced in a study of identical twins' blood T cells (dated by TCRdb to the early 2010s). Libraries were prepared through 5' RACE. TCRdb shows the sequencer as Illumina Genome Analyzer IIx. TCRdb reworked the public reads: Q25 trimming with fastp, MiXCR clone assembly, productive beta chains retained. CDR3 protein duplicates are merged, each entry listing the most common genes and DNA. The sample has 350,000 to 400,000 distinct CDR3 sequences on record, roughly 27% of them singletons. The ten largest make up about 6% of the sample. The sequencing input was PBMCs. Source of these receptors: a woman aged 18 to 49 in good health.

Comments on this clonotype: The CDR3 ends on some other residue instead of the conserved phenylalanine or tryptophan, so this is likely a read error. The chain joins TRBV5-1 to TRBJ1-1, with D possibly being TRBD1 (6 bases). Trimming took 4 bases from V and 3 from J, leaving 13 bases between them. The CDR3 runs to 14 residues. The germline CDR1 and CDR2 sequences are SGHRS and YFSETQ. The CDR3 DNA sequence: TGCGCCAGCAGCCTAAGGCAGGGGCACACTGAAGCTTTCTGT. Amino acids: CASSLRQGHTEAFC.

This clonotype was counted between two and nine times. The chain combines TRBV7-2 with TRBJ1-2; possible D gene TRBD1, 6 bases. The CDR3 is 14 residues long. Trimming shortened V by 2 bases and J by 6 bases, and 13 bases separated the two germline ends. In germline, CDR1 is SGHTA, CDR2 FQGNSA. The CDR3 is CASSLRSQGHGYTF. The DNA for the CDR3 is TGTGCCAGCAGCTTAAGGAGTCAGGGGCATGGCTACACCTTC.

For this clonotype: One base away lies a much larger clone, so this may be a sequencing read error. The chain is built from TRBV4-2 and TRBJ1-1; no clear D. The germline V and J ends were trimmed by 2 bases and 8 bases, with 12 bases remaining between them. CDR1 is LGHNA, CDR2 YNFKEQ, per germline. CDR3 length: 13 residues. The CDR3 nucleotides are TGTGCCAGCAGCCAATATATGGTACCCGAAGCTTTCTTT. Encoded protein: CASSQYMVPEAFF.